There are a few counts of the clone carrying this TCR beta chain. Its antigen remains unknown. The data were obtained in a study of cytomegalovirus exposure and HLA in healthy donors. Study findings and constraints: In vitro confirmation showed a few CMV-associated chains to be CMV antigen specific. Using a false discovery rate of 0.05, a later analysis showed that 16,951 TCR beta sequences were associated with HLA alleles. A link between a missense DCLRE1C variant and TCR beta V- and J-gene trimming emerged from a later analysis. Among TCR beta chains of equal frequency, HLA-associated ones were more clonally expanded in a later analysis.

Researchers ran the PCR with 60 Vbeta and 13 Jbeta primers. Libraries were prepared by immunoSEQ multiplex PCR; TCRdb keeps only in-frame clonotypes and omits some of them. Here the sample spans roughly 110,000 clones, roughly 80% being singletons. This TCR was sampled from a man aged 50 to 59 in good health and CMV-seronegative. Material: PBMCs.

CDR3 region: CASSYPSGETQYF. For the CDR3, the DNA is TGTGCCAGCAGCTACCCTTCGGGAGAGACCCAGTACTTC. This chain uses TRBV7-6 with TRBJ2-5; D remains unclear. This CDR3 comprises 13 residues. Germline-derived CDR1 and CDR2 are SGHVS and FNYEAQ. V lost 4 bases, J lost 4 bases, and 10 bases lay in between.